A single sample gave rise to the 13 T cell receptor beta chains below, sequenced in a study of blood T cell repertoires in COVID-19. Method: immunoSEQ multiplex PCR; TCRdb's copy keeps in-frame clones and lacks some. The table includes about 150,000 clones, 80% to 90% detected once. The sequenced material came from peripheral blood. Receptor source: a woman between 35 and 50 years old with acute or convalescent COVID-19.

The chain links TRBV5-4 to TRBJ2-7; maybe TRBD2 (5 bases). This CDR3 is 15 amino acids long. Trimming stripped 0 bases from V and 2 bases from J, with 12 bases between. Per germline, CDR1 SGHNT and CDR2 YYREEE (reference sequence). CDR3 bases: TGTGCCAGCAGCTTGGACCGGGGTTCGCCCTACGAGCAGTACTTC. Translating it yields CASSLDRGSPYEQYF.

The chain is built from TRBV19 and TRBJ2-2, with D perhaps TRBD1 (5 bases). V lost 3 bases, J lost 6 bases, and 17 bases lay in between. The CDR3 length is 16 residues. The V gene's germline CDR1 is LNHDA and CDR2 SQIVND (reference sequence). The CDR3 sequence is CASSIIRARIPGELFF. CDR3 nucleotides: TGTGCCAGTAGTATTATCAGGGCAAGAATCCCCGGGGAGCTGTTTTTT.

This chain joins TRBV29-1 and TRBJ2-1; TRBD1 matches at 7 bases. The V gene end was trimmed by 6 bases and the J gene end by 6 bases; junction bases not matched to a gene: 8. The V gene's germline CDR1 is SQVTM and CDR2 ANQGSEA. The CDR3 runs 13 residues. This CDR3 reads CSVVPGQFNEQFF. CDR3 in DNA: TGCAGCGTCGTCCCGGGACAGTTCAATGAGCAGTTCTTC.

This clone was seen more than once but under ten times. The chain links TRBV28 to TRBJ1-2; a weak D match, TRBD1 (6 bases). V was pared by 6 bases and J by 4 bases, with 15 bases between. The CDR3 length is 14 residues. In germline, CDR1 is MDHEN, CDR2 SYDVKM. The CDR3 nucleotides read TGTGCCAGCAGCCCACATGGACAGTCCTATGGCTACACCTTC. Amino acid sequence: CASSPHGQSYGYTF.

The genes are TRBV12-3 or TRBV12-4 and TRBJ1-2, with 8 bases identical to TRBD1. Trimming took 8 bases from V and 4 from J; bases not matched to a gene: 6. The CDR3 spans 13 residues. The CDR3 loop is CASGKQGGYGYTF. The CDR3 DNA follows: TGTGCCAGCGGCAAACAGGGGGGCTATGGCTACACCTTC.

This chain uses TRBV6-5 with TRBJ2-7; D is perhaps TRBD2 (6 bases). Per germline, CDR1 MNHEY and CDR2 SVGAGI. V lost 4 bases, J lost 3 bases, and 7 bases lay in between. The CDR3 sequence is 12 residues long. The CDR3, as DNA: TGTGCCAGCAGTTCGCGGGGCTACGAGCAGTACTTC. This encodes CASSSRGYEQYF.

The CDR3 reads CAGSHRYGYTF. DNA of the CDR3: TGTGCGGGGAGTCACCGCTATGGCTACACCTTC. The gene calls are TRBV19 and TRBJ1-2; D is ambiguous. CDR1 is LNHDA and CDR2 is SQIVND in the germline V gene (reference sequence). CDR3 length: 11 residues.

The chain employs TRBV28 and TRBJ1-1, with D unclear. Trimming took 6 bases from V and 1 from J, leaving 6 bases between them. There are 12 residues in the CDR3. Germline loops: CDR1 MDHEN, CDR2 SYDVKM. The CDR3 DNA reads TGTGCCAGCAGCCCTCCGAACACTGAAGCTTTCTTT. Translation gives CASSPPNTEAFF.

The gene calls are TRBV5-4 and TRBJ2-6, with TRBD1 matching 7 bases. This CDR3 spans 17 amino acids. In germline, CDR1 is SGHNT, CDR2 YYREEE (reference sequence). J gave up 1 base and V 0 bases, and 4 bases lay outside the gene matches. The CDR3 reads CASSLGQGVSGANVLTF. The CDR3 DNA reads as TGTGCCAGCAGCTTGGGGCAGGGGGTTTCTGGGGCCAACGTCCTGACTTTC.

V and J are TRBV12-5 and TRBJ2-7; a possible D gene is TRBD1 (6 bases). This CDR3 spans 17 amino acids. From germline, CDR1 is LGHNT and CDR2 FRNRAP. Trimming took 2 bases from V and 1 from J, leaving 18 bases between them. Here the CDR3 DNA reads TGTGCTAGTGGTTTGAGGGGTTGGAACAGGGTGTCCTACGAGCAGTACTTC. This gives the protein CASGLRGWNRVSYEQYF.

Here the CDR3 DNA reads TGTGCCAGCAGCTTAGGGCTTAGCGGGGGGAGTTCGGGTACGCAGTATTTT. Amino acids: CASSLGLSGGSSGTQYF. The J gene is TRBJ2-3, the V gene TRBV11-2; 10 bases match TRBD2. The CDR3 covers 17 residues. Germline V lookup: CDR1 SGHAT, CDR2 FQNNGV. V gave up 1 base and J gave up 8 bases; unmatched junction bases: 12.

The genes are TRBV5-5 and TRBJ1-1, with 7 bases lining up with TRBD1. The CDR3 extends over 17 amino acids. J was trimmed by 4 bases and V by 1 base; bases with no gene match: 13. Germline V gene sequence: CDR1 SGHKS, CDR2 YYEKEE (reference sequence). The CDR3 DNA reads TGTGCCAGCAGCTTGCAGTTTAATCTCCCAGGGGGCACTGAAGCTTTCTTT. It codes for CASSLQFNLPGGTEAFF.

This clone occurred a few times. This sequence joins TRBV6-4 and TRBJ1-5; 8 positions match TRBD1. The CDR3 contains 14 residues. From germline, CDR1 is MRHNA and CDR2 SNTAGT. V lost 6 bases to trimming and J lost 6 bases; unmatched junction nucleotides: 7. Here the CDR3 reads CASRTGAPGQPQHF. DNA of the CDR3: TGTGCCAGCAGGACAGGGGCGCCGGGTCAGCCCCAGCATTTT.